The 24 T cell receptor beta chains below were found in one sample sequenced in a study of blood T cell repertoires in COVID-19. The data were produced by immunoSEQ multiplex PCR, yet TCRdb's version contains in-frame clones alone and is incomplete. The sample records 150,000 or so clones, about 86% being singletons. The sample taken for sequencing was peripheral blood. All receptors come from a man aged 50 or older with active or convalescent COVID-19.

The chain is built from TRBV15 and TRBJ2-3; 9 bases line up with TRBD2. This CDR3 is built from 14 residues. CDR1 and CDR2 from the germline V gene are LNHNV and YYDKDF (reference sequence). Losses at the gene ends were 7 bases for V and 3 bases for J; bases not matched to a gene: 5. The CDR3 spells CATKPGLATDTQYF. Written as DNA, the CDR3 is TGTGCCACCAAGCCGGGACTAGCTACAGATACGCAGTATTTT.

The rearrangement links TRBV5-1 to TRBJ2-3; TRBD1 agrees at 8 bases. Trimming took 1 base from V and 5 from J; bases not matched to a gene: 6. Germline loops: CDR1 SGHRS, CDR2 YFSETQ. CDR3 length equals 15 residues. The CDR3 loop reads CASSLSGTGVDTQYF. As DNA, the CDR3 is TGCGCCAGCAGCTTGTCCGGGACAGGCGTAGATACGCAGTATTTT.

The chain employs TRBV10-3 and TRBJ2-1, with 12 bases lining up with TRBD2. The CDR3 extends over 18 amino acids. With 0 bases clipped from V and 7 bases from J, the junction kept 10 bases outside the gene matches. Germline assignment: CDR1 ENHRY and CDR2 SYGVKD. The CDR3 DNA reads as TGTGCCATCAGTGAGTCTGGACTAGCGGGATGGGGTCCTAATGAGCAGTTCTTC. Protein product: CAISESGLAGWGPNEQFF.

The V gene is TRBV7-9, the J gene TRBJ2-7, with D perhaps matching TRBD2 (6 bases). Trimming cost V 0 bases and J 6 bases, with 15 bases left between them. Germline V gene lookup returns CDR1 SEHNR and CDR2 FQNEAQ (reference sequence). This CDR3 is 15 amino acids long. The CDR3 region has the DNA TGTGCCAGCAGCTTAGCCGGGACTCCCACTCTCGAGCAGTACTTC. It is translated as CASSLAGTPTLEQYF.

CDR3 sequence: CATSQSNSYNEQFF. The DNA of the CDR3 is TGTGCCACTAGCCAATCGAACTCCTACAATGAGCAGTTCTTC. This sequence joins TRBV11-3 and TRBJ2-1, with D possibly matching TRBD2 (5 bases). The germline V gene encodes CDR1 SGHNT and CDR2 YENEEA. The CDR3 spans 14 residues. Trimming left V 10 bases short and J 0 bases short, with 13 bases between.

This clone was observed a single time. The same CDR3 can be traced to other DNA sequences in this sample. Written as DNA, the CDR3 is TGTGCCACCAGTGATTCTGGGGGCAGCTCCTACAATGAGCAGTTCTTC. Protein sequence: CATSDSGGSSYNEQFF. The V call is TRBV24-1, the J call TRBJ2-1; weak D call: TRBD1 (6 bases). The length of the CDR3 is 16 residues. Looked up from germline, CDR1 is KGHDR and CDR2 is SFDVKD. Trimming left V 2 bases short and J 0 bases short, with 10 bases between.

The rearrangement joins TRBV27 to TRBJ2-7; 7 nucleotides line up with TRBD2. Germline CDR1 and CDR2: MNHEY and SMNVEV (reference sequence). There are 16 residues in the CDR3. After removal of 3 bases from V and 4 bases from J, the junction contained 12 bases not matched to a gene. In DNA form, the CDR3 reads TGTGCCAGCAGTTTCGGATCGGGCGGGGGATTGTACGAGCAGTACTTC. Amino acids: CASSFGSGGGLYEQYF.

The chain recombines TRBV9 with TRBJ2-2; D might be TRBD2 (6 bases). Per the germline V gene, CDR1 is SGDLS and CDR2 is YYNGEE. The CDR3 extends over 15 amino acids. The V and J ends lost 2 bases and 3 bases respectively, with 11 bases between them. As DNA, the CDR3 is TGTGCCAGCAGCGTTGCGGGGAAGGACACCGGGGAGCTGTTTTTT. This codes for CASSVAGKDTGELFF.

The J gene is TRBJ1-1, the V gene TRBV7-3, with 10 bases fitting TRBD1. The CDR3 covers 14 residues. Germline lookup yields CDR1 SGHTA and CDR2 FQGTGA. With 4 bases clipped from V and 4 bases from J, the junction kept 3 bases outside the gene matches. The CDR3 coding sequence is TGTGCCAGCAGCTGGACAGGGGGGATCACTGAAGCTTTCTTT. Its protein is CASSWTGGITEAFF. Using reference TRBV7-3 and TRBJ1-1 for the parts outside the CDR3, the full variable domain is GAGVSQTPSNKVTEKGKYVELRCDPISGHTALYWYRQSLGQGPEFLIYFQGTGAADDSGLPNDRFFAVRPEGSVSTLKIQRTERGDSAVYLCASSWTGGITEAFFGQGTRLTVV.

The gene calls are TRBV29-1 and TRBJ2-2, with TRBD2 identical over 7 bases. Per the germline V gene, CDR1 is SQVTM and CDR2 is ANQGSEA. Trimming at V came to 4 bases and at J to 4 bases, leaving 6 bases not matched to a gene. This CDR3 contains 14 residues. The CDR3: CSVVGGSITGELFF. CDR3 sequence (DNA): TGCAGCGTTGTTGGCGGGAGCATCACCGGGGAGCTGTTTTTT.

The chain employs TRBV12-2 and TRBJ2-7; the table assigns TRBD2, which was not confirmed against the DNA. TRBV12-2 is a known pseudogene. The CDR3 is 17 residues long. CDR3 sequence (DNA): TGTGCAAGTCGCTTACTCGGGACGGGAGAAAAAATCTACGAGCAGTACTTC. Amino acid sequence: CASRLLGTGEKIYEQYF.

The rearrangement joins TRBV5-5 to TRBJ1-4, with D possibly TRBD1 on 6 matching bases. This CDR3 spans 14 amino acids. Germline values: CDR1 SGHKS, CDR2 YYEKEE (reference sequence). V gave up 4 bases and J gave up 10 bases, with 17 bases separating them. CDR3 nucleotides: TGTGCCAGCAGCCAGGACAGTACCCCAGGAAAACTGTTTTTT. Its translation is CASSQDSTPGKLFF.

This clone has only one observation. The rearrangement uses TRBV6-4 and TRBJ2-1; 7 bases line up with TRBD2. Germline assignment: CDR1 MRHNA and CDR2 SNTAGT. The CDR3 has 14 residues. Trimming at V came to 4 bases and at J to 5 bases, leaving 5 bases not matched to a gene. This CDR3 is CASSAAGEDNEQFF. The CDR3 bases are TGTGCCAGCAGTGCCGCGGGAGAGGACAATGAGCAGTTCTTC.

This chain links TRBV3-1 (or the pseudogene TRBV3-2) with TRBJ2-1; D may be TRBD2 (5 bases). The V gene lost 0 bases and the J gene lost 4 bases, with 10 bases spanning the gap. CDR1 and CDR2 (germline): LGHDT, YNNKEL (reference sequence). The CDR3 length is 15 residues. Here the CDR3 reads CASSQDTAGYNEQFF. DNA for the CDR3: TGTGCCAGCAGCCAAGATACGGCGGGTTACAATGAGCAGTTCTTC.

The gene calls are TRBV10-3 and TRBJ2-2, with D possibly being TRBD2 (6 bases). This CDR3 has 12 amino acids. CDR1 ENHRY and CDR2 SYGVKD come from the germline V gene. Trimming stripped 11 bases from V and 2 bases from J, with 9 bases between. The DNA of the CDR3 is TGTGCCGGGGGGTCTAACACCGGGGAGCTGTTTTTT. This sequence encodes CAGGSNTGELFF.

The chain uses TRBV18 and TRBJ2-3; 11 bases agree with TRBD2. The junction had 4 bases not matched to a gene; V was cut back by 6 bases and J by 2 bases. The CDR3 length is 15 residues. The V gene's germline CDR1 is KGHSH and CDR2 LQKENI. This CDR3 is CASSVTSGITDTQYF. Written as DNA, the CDR3 is TGTGCCAGCTCCGTGACTAGCGGGATCACAGATACGCAGTATTTT.

The chain uses TRBV6-5 and TRBJ1-6; D is possibly TRBD1 (5 bases). The CDR3 runs to 14 residues. Germline CDR1 MNHEY, CDR2 SVGAGI. Trimming took off 2 bases at V and 6 bases at J, with 8 bases between the two ends. CDR3 residues: CASSYGAPNSPLHF. CDR3 DNA: TGTGCCAGCAGTTACGGGGCTCCTAATTCACCCCTCCACTTT.

The chain links TRBV24-1 to TRBJ2-7, with D possibly matching TRBD2 (5 bases). V lost 5 bases to trimming and J lost 2 bases, with 15 bases between them. This CDR3 is 15 amino acids long. Germline loops: CDR1 KGHDR, CDR2 SFDVKD. The CDR3 region is CATSGGPRAAYEQYF. The CDR3, as DNA: TGTGCCACCAGTGGAGGGCCCCGGGCCGCCTACGAGCAGTACTTC.

CDR3 loop: CASSLAPAGPESEQYF. For the CDR3, the DNA is TGCGCCAGCAGCTTGGCCCCAGCGGGACCAGAATCGGAGCAGTACTTC. The chain couples TRBV5-1 to TRBJ2-7; 7 bases align to TRBD2. Trimming took 0 bases from V and 7 from J; bases not matched to a gene: 13. The CDR3 is made up of 16 amino acids. Germline V gene data show CDR1 as SGHRS and CDR2 as YFSETQ.

The gene calls are TRBV20-1 and TRBJ1-4, with D unresolved. The CDR3 extends over 13 amino acids. CDR1 and CDR2 from the germline V gene are DFQATT and SNEGSKA (reference sequence). V lost 3 bases, J lost 3 bases, and 8 bases lay in between. The DNA for the CDR3 is TGCAGTGCTAGTGGCCGGGCTAATGAAAAACTGTTTTTT. Amino acids: CSASGRANEKLFF.

This clone was recorded a few times. The chain carries TRBV4-3 and TRBJ1-1; D perhaps matches TRBD1 (6 bases). The CDR3 runs to 12 residues. The V end lost 1 base, the J end lost 7 bases, and 7 bases lay between the germline ends. The V gene's germline CDR1 is LGHNA and CDR2 YSLEER. CDR3 nucleotides: TGCGCCAGCAGCCAAGTAGGGGGTGAAGCTTTCTTT. Encoded protein: CASSQVGGEAFF.

This clone was seen a few times. V is TRBV19 and J is TRBJ1-3, with TRBD1 as a possible D gene (5 bases). Trimming shortened V by 4 bases and J by 2 bases, and 12 bases separated the two germline ends. The CDR3 runs to 15 residues. Germline V gene lookup returns CDR1 LNHDA and CDR2 SQIVND (reference sequence). The CDR3 loop reads CASSTRQNPGNTIYF. Written as DNA, the CDR3 is TGTGCCAGTAGTACCCGACAGAACCCTGGAAACACCATATATTTT. Variable domain in full (rest from reference TRBV19 and TRBJ1-3): DGGITQSPKYLFRKEGQNVTLSCEQNLNHDAMYWYRQDPGQGLRLIYYSQIVNDFQKGDIAEGYSVSREKKESFPLTVTSAQKNPTAFYLCASSTRQNPGNTIYFGEGSWLTVV.

This chain joins TRBV5-4 and TRBJ2-2, with TRBD1 identical over 11 bases. The trim removed 4 bases at V and 5 bases at J, leaving 13 bases unmatched. The CDR3 has 18 amino acids. From germline, CDR1 is SGHNT and CDR2 YYREEE (reference sequence). The DNA for the CDR3 is TGTGCCAGCAGCGGGGGGACAGGGGGTGCCCGGGTGACCGGGGAGCTGTTTTTT. Translation: CASSGGTGGARVTGELFF.

The chain uses TRBV4-3 and TRBJ1-1, with 8 bases that match TRBD1. The trim removed 4 bases at V and 5 bases at J, leaving 9 bases unmatched. This CDR3 has 15 residues. Germline CDR1 and CDR2: LGHNA and YSLEER. The CDR3 DNA reads TGCGCCAGCAGCCGAGGACAGGGAGGGTGGACTGAAGCTTTCTTT. Translating it yields CASSRGQGGWTEAFF.